Each of the 5 T cell receptor beta chains below was sequenced from the same sample in a study of cytomegalovirus exposure and HLA in healthy donors. Primers included in the PCR were 60 Vbeta and 13 Jbeta primers. The protocol was immunoSEQ multiplex PCR, while the TCRdb copy is restricted to in-frame clones and leaves out a portion. Of roughly 140,000 clones listed, more than 65% are singletons. Sequenced sample: PBMCs. Receptors originate from a woman aged 30 to 39 in good health and CMV-seronegative.

The V call is TRBV18, the J call TRBJ2-3, with 8 bases fitting TRBD2. The CDR3 spans 18 residues. With 4 bases clipped from V and 0 bases from J, the junction kept 12 bases outside the gene matches. CDR1 KGHSH and CDR2 LQKENI come from the germline V gene. The CDR3 bases are TGTGCCAGCTCACAACTAGCGGCCATAGAAACTAGCACAGATACGCAGTATTTT. Translation: CASSQLAAIETSTDTQYF.

The genes are TRBV4-1 and TRBJ2-7, with 13 bases that match TRBD2. Germline V gives CDR1 MGHRA, CDR2 YSYEKL. The CDR3 is 15 amino acids. Losses at the gene ends were 4 bases for V and 4 bases for J; bases not matched to a gene: 4. The DNA of the CDR3 is TGCGCCAGCAGCCTCGGGACTAGCGGGATTTACGAGCAGTACTTC. It codes for CASSLGTSGIYEQYF.

The CDR3 nucleotides read TGTGCCAGCAGCTTAGACCCAGGGCCTTCTAACTATGGCTACACCTTC. Protein product: CASSLDPGPSNYGYTF. V is TRBV11-3 and J is TRBJ1-2, with D possibly TRBD1 on 5 matching bases. The ends were cut back, 0 bases at V and 0 bases at J, with 11 bases in the middle. This CDR3 has 16 amino acids. The germline V gene encodes CDR1 SGHNT and CDR2 YENEEA.

This clone was seen only a few times. This chain joins TRBV10-1 and TRBJ2-1; the match to TRBD2 covers 10 bases. In germline, CDR1 is WNHNN, CDR2 SYGVQD (reference sequence). The CDR3 is 16 residues long. Trimming took 0 bases from V and 6 from J; bases not matched to a gene: 5. The chain's CDR3 is CASSESSAGGGNEQFF. For the CDR3, the DNA is TGCGCCAGCAGTGAGTCCTCAGCGGGAGGGGGCAATGAGCAGTTCTTC.

This clone was observed a few times. The rearrangement uses TRBV28 and TRBJ2-1; D might be TRBD2 (6 bases). CDR3 length: 15 residues. CDR1 and CDR2 from the germline V gene are MDHEN and SYDVKM. Between the trimmed V and J ends, which lost 9 bases and 3 bases, there was a span of 18 bases. The CDR3 reads CASRGQGGFYNEQFF. The CDR3, as DNA: TGTGCCAGTAGGGGCCAAGGAGGGTTCTACAATGAGCAGTTCTTC.